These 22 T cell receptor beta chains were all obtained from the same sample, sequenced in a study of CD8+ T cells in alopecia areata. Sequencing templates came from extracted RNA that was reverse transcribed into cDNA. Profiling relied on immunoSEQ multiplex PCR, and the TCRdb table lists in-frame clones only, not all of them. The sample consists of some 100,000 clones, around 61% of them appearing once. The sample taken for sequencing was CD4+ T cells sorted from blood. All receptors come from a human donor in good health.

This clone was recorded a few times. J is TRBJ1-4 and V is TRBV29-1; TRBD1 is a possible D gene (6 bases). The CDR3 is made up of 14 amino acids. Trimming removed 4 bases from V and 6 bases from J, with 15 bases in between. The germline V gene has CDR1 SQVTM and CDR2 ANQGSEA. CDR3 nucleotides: TGCAGCGTTGCTTTCCGCCAGGGGTATGAAAAACTGTTTTTT. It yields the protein CSVAFRQGYEKLFF.

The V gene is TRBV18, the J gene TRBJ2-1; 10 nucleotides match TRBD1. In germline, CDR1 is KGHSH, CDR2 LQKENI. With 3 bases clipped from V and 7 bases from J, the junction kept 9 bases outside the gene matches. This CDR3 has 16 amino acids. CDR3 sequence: CASSPDRGRRDNEQFF. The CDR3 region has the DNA TGTGCCAGCTCACCTGACAGGGGGCGTAGGGATAATGAGCAGTTCTTC.

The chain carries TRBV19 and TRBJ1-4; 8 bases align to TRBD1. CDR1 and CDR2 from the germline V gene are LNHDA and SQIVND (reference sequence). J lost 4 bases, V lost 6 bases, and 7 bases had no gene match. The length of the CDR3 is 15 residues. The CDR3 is CASRDRDRSNEKLFF. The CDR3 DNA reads TGTGCCAGTAGAGACCGGGACAGGAGTAATGAAAAACTGTTTTTT.

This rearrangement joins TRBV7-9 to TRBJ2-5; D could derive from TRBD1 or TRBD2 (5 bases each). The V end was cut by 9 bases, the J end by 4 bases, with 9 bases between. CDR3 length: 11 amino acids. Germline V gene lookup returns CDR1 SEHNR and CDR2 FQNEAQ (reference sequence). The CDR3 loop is CAREGTETQYF. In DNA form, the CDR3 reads TGTGCCAGGGAAGGGACAGAGACCCAGTACTTC.

The CDR3, as DNA: TGTGCCAGCAGCCAAGATGGGCAGCAAGAGACCCAGTACTTC. As protein: CASSQDGQQETQYF. This rearrangement joins TRBV4-2 to TRBJ2-5; D remains ambiguous. V was pared by 0 bases and J by 2 bases, with 7 bases between. The CDR3 has 14 residues. Germline V gene data show CDR1 as LGHNA and CDR2 as YNFKEQ.

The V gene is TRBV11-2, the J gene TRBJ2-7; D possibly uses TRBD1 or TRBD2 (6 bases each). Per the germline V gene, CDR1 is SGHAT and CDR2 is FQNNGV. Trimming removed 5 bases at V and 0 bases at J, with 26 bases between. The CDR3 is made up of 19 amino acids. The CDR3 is CASSTPRARGGGGSYEQYF. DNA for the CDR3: TGTGCCAGCAGCACCCCCCGGGCCCGAGGGGGAGGTGGCTCCTACGAGCAGTACTTC.

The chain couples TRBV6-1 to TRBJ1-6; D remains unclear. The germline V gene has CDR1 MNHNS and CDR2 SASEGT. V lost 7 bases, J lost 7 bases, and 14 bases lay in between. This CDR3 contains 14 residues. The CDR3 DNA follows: TGTGCCAGCACCTGGAATGGGCCCAATTCACCCCTCCACTTT. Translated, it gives CASTWNGPNSPLHF.

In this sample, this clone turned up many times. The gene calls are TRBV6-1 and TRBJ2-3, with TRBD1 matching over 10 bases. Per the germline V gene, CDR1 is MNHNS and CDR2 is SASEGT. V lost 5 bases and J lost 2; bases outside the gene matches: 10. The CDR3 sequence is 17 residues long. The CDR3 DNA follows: TGTGCCAGCAGTAAAGGGACAGGGGCGATGGTCACAGATACGCAGTATTTT. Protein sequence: CASSKGTGAMVTDTQYF.

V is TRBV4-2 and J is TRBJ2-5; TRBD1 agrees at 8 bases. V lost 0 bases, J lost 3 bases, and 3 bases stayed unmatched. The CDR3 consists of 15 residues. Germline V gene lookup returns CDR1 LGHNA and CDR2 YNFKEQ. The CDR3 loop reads CASSQEDRVEETQYF. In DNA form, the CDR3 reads TGTGCCAGCAGCCAAGAGGACAGGGTCGAAGAGACCCAGTACTTC.

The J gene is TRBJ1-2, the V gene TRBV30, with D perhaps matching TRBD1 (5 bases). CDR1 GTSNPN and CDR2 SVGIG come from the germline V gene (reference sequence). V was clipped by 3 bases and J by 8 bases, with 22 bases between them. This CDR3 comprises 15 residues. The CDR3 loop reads CAWRNPGMGIEGYTF. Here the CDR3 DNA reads TGTGCCTGGAGGAACCCAGGGATGGGCATTGAAGGCTACACCTTC.

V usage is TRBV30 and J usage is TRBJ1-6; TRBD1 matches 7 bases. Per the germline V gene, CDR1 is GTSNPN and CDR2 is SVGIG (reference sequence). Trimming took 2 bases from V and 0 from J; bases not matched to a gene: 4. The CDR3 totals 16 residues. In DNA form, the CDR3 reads TGTGCCTGGAGTTCGGACAGGATCTCCTATAATTCACCCCTCCACTTT. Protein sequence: CAWSSDRISYNSPLHF.

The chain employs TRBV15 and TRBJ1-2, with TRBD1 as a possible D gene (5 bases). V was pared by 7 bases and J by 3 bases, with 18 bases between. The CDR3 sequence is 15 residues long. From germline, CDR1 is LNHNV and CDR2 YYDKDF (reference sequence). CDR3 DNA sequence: TGTGCCACCATTCCCCACCCAGGGAAAGACTATGGCTACACCTTC. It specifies CATIPHPGKDYGYTF.

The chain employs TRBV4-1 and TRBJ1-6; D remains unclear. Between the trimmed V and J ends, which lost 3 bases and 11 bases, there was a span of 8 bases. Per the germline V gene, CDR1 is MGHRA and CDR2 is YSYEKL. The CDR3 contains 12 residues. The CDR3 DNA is TGCGCCAGCAGCCACCATGGGACACCCCTCCACTTT. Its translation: CASSHHGTPLHF.

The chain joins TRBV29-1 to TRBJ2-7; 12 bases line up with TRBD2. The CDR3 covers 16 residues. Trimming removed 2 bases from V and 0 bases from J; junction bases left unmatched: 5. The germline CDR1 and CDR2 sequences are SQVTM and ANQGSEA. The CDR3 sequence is CSVESTSGGFSYEQYF. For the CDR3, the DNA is TGCAGCGTTGAATCGACTAGCGGGGGTTTCTCCTACGAGCAGTACTTC.

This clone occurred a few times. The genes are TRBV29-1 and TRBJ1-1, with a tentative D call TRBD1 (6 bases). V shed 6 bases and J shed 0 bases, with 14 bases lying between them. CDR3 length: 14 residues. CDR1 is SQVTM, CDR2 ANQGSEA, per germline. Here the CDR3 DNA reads TGCAGCGTCAGACAGGAGAGCGTGAACACTGAAGCTTTCTTT. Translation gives CSVRQESVNTEAFF.

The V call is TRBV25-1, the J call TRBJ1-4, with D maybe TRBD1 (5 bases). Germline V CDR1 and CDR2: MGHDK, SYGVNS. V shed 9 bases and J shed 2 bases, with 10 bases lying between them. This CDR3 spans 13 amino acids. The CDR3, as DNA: TGTGCCAGTCGAAGGGGCACTAATGAAAAACTGTTTTTT. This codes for CASRRGTNEKLFF.

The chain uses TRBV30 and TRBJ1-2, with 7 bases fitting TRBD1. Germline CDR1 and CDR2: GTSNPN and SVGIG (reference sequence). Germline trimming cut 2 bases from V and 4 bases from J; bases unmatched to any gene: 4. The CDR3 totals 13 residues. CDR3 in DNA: TGTGCCTGGAGTCAGGGGGTGTCCTATGGCTACACCTTC. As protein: CAWSQGVSYGYTF.

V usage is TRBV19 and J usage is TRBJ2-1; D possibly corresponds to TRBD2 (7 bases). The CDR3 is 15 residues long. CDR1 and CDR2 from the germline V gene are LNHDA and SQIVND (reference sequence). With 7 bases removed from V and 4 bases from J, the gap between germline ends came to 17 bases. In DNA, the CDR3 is TGTGCCAGTAATCCTGGTCGGGGGGCGTACAATGAGCAGTTCTTC. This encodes CASNPGRGAYNEQFF.

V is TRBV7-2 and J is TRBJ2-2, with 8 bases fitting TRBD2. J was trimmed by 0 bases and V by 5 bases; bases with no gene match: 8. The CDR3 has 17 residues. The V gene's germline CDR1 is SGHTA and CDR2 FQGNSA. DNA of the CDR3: TGTGCCAGCAGCAGGACTAGCTCCGTCACGAACACCGGGGAGCTGTTTTTT. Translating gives CASSRTSSVTNTGELFF.

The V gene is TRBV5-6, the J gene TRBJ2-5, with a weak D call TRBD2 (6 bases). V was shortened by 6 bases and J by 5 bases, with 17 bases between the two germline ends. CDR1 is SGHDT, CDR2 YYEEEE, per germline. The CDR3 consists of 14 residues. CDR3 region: CASTFGGRVETQYF. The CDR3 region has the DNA TGTGCCAGCACCTTCGGAGGGCGGGTGGAGACCCAGTACTTC.

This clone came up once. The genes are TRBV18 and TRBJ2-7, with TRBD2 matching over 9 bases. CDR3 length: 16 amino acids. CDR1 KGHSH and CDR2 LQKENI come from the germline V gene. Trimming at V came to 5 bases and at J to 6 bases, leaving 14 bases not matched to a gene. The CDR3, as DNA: TGTGCCAGCTCAACATCTGGTGGTAGCGGGGGAGGCGAGCAGTACTTC. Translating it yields CASSTSGGSGGGEQYF.

The CDR3 DNA sequence: TGCGCCAGCAGCTTGAGGGGGGCTGGCTTTGAGCAGTTCTTC. Residues: CASSLRGAGFEQFF. V is TRBV5-1 and J is TRBJ2-1; D may be TRBD1 or TRBD2 (6 bases each). Per germline, CDR1 SGHRS and CDR2 YFSETQ. V dropped 1 base and J dropped 9 bases, with 14 bases sitting between them. This CDR3 spans 14 amino acids. The entire variable domain, with the rest obtained from reference TRBV5-1 and TRBJ2-1, is as follows: KAGVTQTPRYLIKTRGQQVTLSCSPISGHRSVSWYQQTPGQGLQFLFEYFSETQRNKGNFPGRFSGRQFSNSRSEMNVSTLELGDSALYLCASSLRGAGFEQFFGPGTRLTVL.